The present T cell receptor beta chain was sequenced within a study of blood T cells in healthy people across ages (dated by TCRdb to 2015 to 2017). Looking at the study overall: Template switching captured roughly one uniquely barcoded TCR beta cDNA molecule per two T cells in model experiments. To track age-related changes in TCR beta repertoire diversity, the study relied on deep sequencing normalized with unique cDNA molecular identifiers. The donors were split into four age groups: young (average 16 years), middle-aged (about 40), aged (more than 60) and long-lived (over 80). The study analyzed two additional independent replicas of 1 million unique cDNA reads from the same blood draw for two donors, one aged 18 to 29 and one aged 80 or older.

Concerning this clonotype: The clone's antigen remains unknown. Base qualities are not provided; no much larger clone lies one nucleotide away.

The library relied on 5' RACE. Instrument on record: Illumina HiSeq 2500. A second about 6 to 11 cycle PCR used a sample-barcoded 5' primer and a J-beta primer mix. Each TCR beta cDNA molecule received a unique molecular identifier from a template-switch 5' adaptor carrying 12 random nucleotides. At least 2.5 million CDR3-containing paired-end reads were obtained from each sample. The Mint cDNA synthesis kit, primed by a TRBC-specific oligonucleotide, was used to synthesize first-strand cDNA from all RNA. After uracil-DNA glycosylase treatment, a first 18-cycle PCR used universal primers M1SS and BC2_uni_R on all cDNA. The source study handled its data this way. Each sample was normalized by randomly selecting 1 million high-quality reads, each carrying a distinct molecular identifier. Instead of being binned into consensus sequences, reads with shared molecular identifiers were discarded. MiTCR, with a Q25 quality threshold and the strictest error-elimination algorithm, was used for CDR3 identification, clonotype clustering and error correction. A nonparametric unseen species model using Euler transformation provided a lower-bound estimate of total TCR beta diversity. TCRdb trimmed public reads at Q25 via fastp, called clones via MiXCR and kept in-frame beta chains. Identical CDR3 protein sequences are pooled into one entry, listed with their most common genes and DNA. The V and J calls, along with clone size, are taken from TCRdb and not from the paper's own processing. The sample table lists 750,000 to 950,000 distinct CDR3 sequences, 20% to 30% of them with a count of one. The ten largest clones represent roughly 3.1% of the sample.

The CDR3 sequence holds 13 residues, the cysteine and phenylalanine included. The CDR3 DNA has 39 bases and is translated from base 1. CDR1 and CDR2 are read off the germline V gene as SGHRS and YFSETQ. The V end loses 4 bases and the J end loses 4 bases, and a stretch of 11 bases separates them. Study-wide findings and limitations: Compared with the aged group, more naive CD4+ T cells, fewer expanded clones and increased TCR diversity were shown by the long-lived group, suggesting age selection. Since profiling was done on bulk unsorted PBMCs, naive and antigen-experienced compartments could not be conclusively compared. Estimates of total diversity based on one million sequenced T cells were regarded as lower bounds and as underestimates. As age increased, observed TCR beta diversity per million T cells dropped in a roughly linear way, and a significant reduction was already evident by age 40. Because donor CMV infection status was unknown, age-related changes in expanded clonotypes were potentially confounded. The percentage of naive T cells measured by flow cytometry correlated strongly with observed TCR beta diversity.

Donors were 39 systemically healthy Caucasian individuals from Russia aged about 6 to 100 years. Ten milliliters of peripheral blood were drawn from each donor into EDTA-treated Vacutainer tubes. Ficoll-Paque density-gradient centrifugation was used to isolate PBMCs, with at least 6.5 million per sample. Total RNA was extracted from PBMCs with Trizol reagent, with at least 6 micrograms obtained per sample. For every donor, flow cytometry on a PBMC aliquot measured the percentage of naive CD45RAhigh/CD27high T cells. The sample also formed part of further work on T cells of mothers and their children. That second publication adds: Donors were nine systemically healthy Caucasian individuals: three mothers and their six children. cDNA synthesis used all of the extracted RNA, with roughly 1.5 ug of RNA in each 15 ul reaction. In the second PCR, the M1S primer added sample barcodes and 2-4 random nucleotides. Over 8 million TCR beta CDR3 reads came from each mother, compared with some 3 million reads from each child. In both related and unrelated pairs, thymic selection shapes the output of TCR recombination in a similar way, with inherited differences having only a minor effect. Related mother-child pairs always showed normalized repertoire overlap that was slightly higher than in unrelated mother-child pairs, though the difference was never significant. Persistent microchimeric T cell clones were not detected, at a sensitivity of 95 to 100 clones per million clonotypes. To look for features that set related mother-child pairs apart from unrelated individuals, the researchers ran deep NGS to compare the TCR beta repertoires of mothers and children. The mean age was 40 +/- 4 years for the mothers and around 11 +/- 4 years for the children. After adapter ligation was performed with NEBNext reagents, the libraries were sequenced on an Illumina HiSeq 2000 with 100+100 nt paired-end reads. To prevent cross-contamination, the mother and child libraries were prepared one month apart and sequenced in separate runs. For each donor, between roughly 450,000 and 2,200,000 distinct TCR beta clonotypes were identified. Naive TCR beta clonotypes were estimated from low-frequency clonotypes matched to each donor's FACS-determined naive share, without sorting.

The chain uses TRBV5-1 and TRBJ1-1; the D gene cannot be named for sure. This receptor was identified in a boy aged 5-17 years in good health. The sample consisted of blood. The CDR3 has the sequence CASSPSGSTEAFF. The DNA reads TGCGCCAGCAGCCCCTCGGGCAGCACTGAAGCTTTCTTT.